The 2 T cell receptor beta chains below all came from one sample that was sequenced in a study of patients and donors after allogeneic stem cell transplantation. MiXCR, applied by TCRdb to the RT-PCR reads, yields one record per CDR3 protein. Among a few hundred thousand distinct CDR3 sequences listed, around 41% were seen once. Sequenced material: blood, either unsorted or a sorted T cell fraction (not recorded which). The receptors stem from a human donor who was either an allogeneic HSCT recipient or a stem cell or donor lymphocyte infusion donor (not recorded which). It is not recorded whose cells these are; they may come from a transplant donor.

The chain combines TRBV5-1 with TRBJ2-7, with a weak D call TRBD2 (5 bases). The length of the CDR3 is 15 residues. V lost 4 bases and J lost 4, with 18 bases in between. Looked up from germline, CDR1 is SGHRS and CDR2 is YFSETQ. The CDR3 is CASSPFPSSLYEQYF. The CDR3 DNA reads as TGCGCCAGCAGCCCCTTCCCCTCTAGCCTGTACGAGCAGTACTTC. The variable domain in full, completed from reference TRBV5-1 and TRBJ2-7, reads KAGVTQTPRYLIKTRGQQVTLSCSPISGHRSVSWYQQTPGQGLQFLFEYFSETQRNKGNFPGRFSGRQFSNSRSEMNVSTLELGDSALYLCASSPFPSSLYEQYFGPGTRLTVT.

The chain recombines TRBV29-1 with TRBJ2-7; 7 bases agree with TRBD1. With V trimmed by 7 bases and J by 5 bases, 8 bases remained unmatched. The length of the CDR3 is 12 residues. CDR1 is SQVTM and CDR2 is ANQGSEA in the germline V gene. The CDR3 coding sequence is TGCAGCGCCACGACAGGGTTCAACGAGCAGTACTTC. This encodes CSATTGFNEQYF.